One and the same sample provided the 15 T cell receptor beta chains below, sequenced in a study of blood T cell repertoires in COVID-19. Method: immunoSEQ multiplex PCR; TCRdb's copy keeps in-frame clones and lacks some. The data show 250,000 to 300,000 clones, 65% to 90% seen once. The sequenced sample was peripheral blood. Receptor source: a woman aged 55-69 years with active or convalescent COVID-19.

The V call is TRBV11-3, the J call TRBJ2-3; 8 bases are shared with TRBD1. V shed 5 bases, J shed 4 bases, and the junction held 8 bases outside the gene matches. Germline V gene data show CDR1 as SGHNT and CDR2 as YENEEA. The CDR3 is 15 amino acids. CDR3 in amino acids: CASSRGTGGADTQYF. The CDR3 region has the DNA TGTGCCAGCAGCCGAGGGACAGGAGGGGCAGATACGCAGTATTTT.

The table lists this clone with a few counts. This sequence joins TRBV7-6 and TRBJ2-2, with D possibly TRBD2 on 5 matching bases. There are 16 residues in the CDR3. CDR1 and CDR2 from the germline V gene are SGHVS and FNYEAQ. Trimming pared 1 base from V and 1 base from J, leaving 10 bases between. This CDR3 reads CASSLGSGENTGELFF. In nucleotides, the CDR3 is TGTGCCAGCAGCTTAGGATCCGGGGAGAACACCGGGGAGCTGTTTTTT.

The V call is TRBV5-1, the J call TRBJ1-2, with 9 bases that match TRBD1. The CDR3 runs to 16 residues. Trimming removed 3 bases from V and 4 bases from J; junction bases left unmatched: 10. The germline V gene encodes CDR1 SGHRS and CDR2 YFSETQ. CDR3 in DNA: TGCGCCAGCAGCTCCACAGGGGGCGCGGATAGCTATGGCTACACCTTC. It translates to CASSSTGGADSYGYTF.

This clone was observed a single time. This rearrangement joins TRBV30 to TRBJ2-7; D perhaps matches TRBD1 (5 bases). CDR3 size: 15 residues. Germline assignment: CDR1 GTSNPN and CDR2 SVGIG (reference sequence). Trimming pared 0 bases from V and 0 bases from J, leaving 12 bases between. The CDR3 nucleotides read TGTGCCTGGAGTGTCGGGCAGGGAACCTCCTACGAGCAGTACTTC. This gives the protein CAWSVGQGTSYEQYF. Filled out from reference TRBV30 and TRBJ2-7, the complete variable domain reads SQTIHQWPATLVQPVGSPLSLECTVEGTSNPNLYWYRQAAGRGLQLLFYSVGIGQISSEVPQNLSASRPQDRQFILSSKKLLLSDSGFYLCAWSVGQGTSYEQYFGPGTRLTVT.

The chain has TRBV2 and TRBJ2-3, with a weak D call TRBD2 (6 bases). Trimming took 2 bases from V and 1 from J, leaving 16 bases between them. This CDR3 is 17 amino acids long. Looked up from germline, CDR1 is SNHLY and CDR2 is FYNNEI. Written as DNA, the CDR3 is TGTGCCAGCAGTGAAATACCGGGCGGGGCTGGCACAGATACGCAGTATTTT. It encodes CASSEIPGGAGTDTQYF.

This chain connects TRBV5-1 to TRBJ2-7; D possibly corresponds to TRBD2 (5 bases). The CDR3 has 14 residues. Germline V gene data show CDR1 as SGHRS and CDR2 as YFSETQ. Trimming took off 0 bases at V and 6 bases at J, with 13 bases between the two ends. CDR3 protein: CASSLGGGSREQYF. The CDR3 region has the DNA TGCGCCAGCAGCTTGGGTGGAGGCTCTCGCGAGCAGTACTTC.

The chain joins TRBV3-1 (or the pseudogene TRBV3-2) to TRBJ1-4, with 7 bases fitting TRBD1. Germline-derived CDR1 and CDR2 are LGHDT and YNNKEL (reference sequence). V was pared by 0 bases and J by 8 bases, with 6 bases of the junction left unmatched. The CDR3 totals 15 residues. CDR3 in DNA: TGTGCCAGCAGCCAAGATTTAGGGGGCGACGAAAAACTGTTTTTT. Protein: CASSQDLGGDEKLFF.

V is TRBV3-1 (or the pseudogene TRBV3-2) and J is TRBJ2-2; perhaps TRBD1 as D (5 bases). The V and J ends lost 2 bases and 6 bases respectively, with 13 bases between them. Per the germline V gene, CDR1 is LGHDT and CDR2 is YNNKEL (reference sequence). The CDR3 runs 15 residues. CDR3: CASSQRGFTPGELFF. For the CDR3, the DNA is TGTGCCAGCAGCCAAAGGGGATTTACCCCCGGGGAGCTGTTTTTT.

The V gene is TRBV27, the J gene TRBJ2-3; unclear D gene. The V and J ends lost 1 base and 2 bases respectively, with 10 bases between them. The germline CDR1 and CDR2 sequences are MNHEY and SMNVEV (reference sequence). This CDR3 has 15 amino acids. The CDR3 spells CASSLYSGHTDTQYF. For the CDR3, the DNA is TGTGCCAGCAGTTTATACAGTGGCCACACAGATACGCAGTATTTT.

V is TRBV7-9 and J is TRBJ2-3; D might be TRBD1 (5 bases). The germline CDR1 and CDR2 sequences are SEHNR and FQNEAQ (reference sequence). V was clipped by 3 bases and J by 0 bases, with 10 bases between them. CDR3 length equals 15 residues. The CDR3 loop reads CASSFLRGSTDTQYF. As DNA, the CDR3 is TGTGCCAGCAGCTTTTTAAGGGGTAGCACAGATACGCAGTATTTT. The whole variable domain, filled in from reference TRBV7-9 and TRBJ2-3, reads DTGVSQNPRHKITKRGQNVTFRCDPISEHNRLYWYRQTLGQGPEFLTYFQNEAQLEKSRLLSDRFSAERPKGSFSTLEIQRTEQGDSAMYLCASSFLRGSTDTQYFGPGTRLTVL.

The V call is TRBV6-5, the J call TRBJ1-2; 7 bases line up with TRBD1. The CDR3 length is 14 residues. V lost 6 bases to trimming and J lost 2 bases; unmatched junction nucleotides: 6. CDR1 and CDR2 (germline): MNHEY, SVGAGI. The CDR3 coding sequence is TGTGCCAGCAGCTGGGACAGCGTAAACTATGGCTACACCTTC. It codes for CASSWDSVNYGYTF.

J is TRBJ2-1 and V is TRBV7-7; TRBD2 matches 8 bases. The CDR3 consists of 16 residues. Germline V gene lookup returns CDR1 SSHAT and CDR2 FNYEAQ (reference sequence). J lost 5 bases, V lost 6 bases, and 12 bases had no gene match. The CDR3 protein is CASSLSLRGGNNEQFF. CDR3 nucleotide sequence: TGTGCCAGCAGTCTTAGCCTCCGGGGGGGGAACAATGAGCAGTTCTTC.

The chain combines TRBV30 with TRBJ1-1; no firm D call. V was clipped by 4 bases and J by 3 bases, with 21 bases between them. Germline CDR1 GTSNPN, CDR2 SVGIG (reference sequence). This CDR3 region has 16 residues. For the CDR3, the DNA is TGTGCCTGGAAACCGCTCGGAGGGCCTAGGGACACTGAAGCTTTCTTT. Residues: CAWKPLGGPRDTEAFF.

This clone occurred once. The chain has TRBV10-3 and TRBJ1-6; D unresolved. CDR1 is ENHRY and CDR2 is SYGVKD in the germline V gene. This CDR3 has 16 residues. The V end was cut by 3 bases, the J end by 4 bases, with 13 bases between. The CDR3: CAISDTRGTYNSPLHF. The CDR3 DNA sequence: TGTGCCATCAGTGATACACGGGGAACTTATAATTCACCCCTCCACTTT.

The CDR3 loop reads CASSVGLGGAQETQYF. CDR3 sequence (DNA): TGTGCCAGCAGCGTAGGGCTGGGGGGGGCTCAAGAGACCCAGTACTTC. The chain joins TRBV9 to TRBJ2-5, with D tentatively TRBD2 (7 bases). Between the trimmed V and J ends, which lost 0 bases and 2 bases, there was a span of 14 bases. The CDR3 sequence is 16 residues long. Germline V gene data show CDR1 as SGDLS and CDR2 as YYNGEE.